The 21 T cell receptor beta chains below come from one sample, sequenced in a study of blood T cell repertoires in COVID-19. TCRdb keeps only in-frame clones here, not all; method: immunoSEQ multiplex PCR. The table shows 150,000 to 250,000 clones, with approximately 80% occurring only once. Specimen: PBMCs or T cells enriched from blood (not recorded which). Receptors originate from a man between 35 and 55 years old who had recovered from COVID-19.

V is TRBV2 and J is TRBJ1-2; 8 positions agree with TRBD1. The CDR3 length is 14 residues. Germline V gene data show CDR1 as SNHLY and CDR2 as FYNNEI. The V gene end was trimmed by 6 bases and the J gene end by 6 bases; junction bases not matched to a gene: 9. This CDR3 reads CASRPDRGTDGYTF. The CDR3 DNA reads TGTGCCAGCAGGCCCGACAGGGGAACCGATGGCTACACCTTC.

The chain employs TRBV21-1 and TRBJ2-1; the table assigns TRBD1, which was not confirmed against the DNA. TRBV21-1 is tagged as a pseudogene. This CDR3 spans 18 amino acids. CDR3 amino acids: CASSRDRGVISSYNEQFF. CDR3 nucleotide sequence: TGTGCCAGCAGCCGGGACAGGGGGGTAATCAGCTCCTACAATGAGCAGTTCTTC.

This clone was seen only a few times. The chain carries TRBV6-5 and TRBJ1-1; TRBD1 matches 10 bases. With 3 bases clipped from V and 5 bases from J, the junction kept 9 bases outside the gene matches. Germline V gene sequence: CDR1 MNHEY, CDR2 SVGAGI. The CDR3 spans 16 residues. The CDR3 region is CASSYWTGGKKTEAFF. CDR3 DNA sequence: TGTGCCAGCAGTTATTGGACAGGGGGGAAAAAAACTGAAGCTTTCTTT.

DNA of the CDR3: TGTGCCAGCAGTGAAGCGGGGGGGGAGAGAAGACCCCAGCATTTT. Its translation: CASSEAGGERRPQHF. V is TRBV6-1 and J is TRBJ1-5; TRBD1 is a possible D gene (5 bases). The length of the CDR3 is 15 residues. Germline V gives CDR1 MNHNS, CDR2 SASEGT. With 0 bases removed from V and 10 bases from J, the gap between germline ends came to 16 bases.

The chain uses TRBV2 and TRBJ2-1, with 7 bases aligning to TRBD2. The J segment lost 0 bases and the V segment lost 4 bases, leaving 0 bases of the junction unmatched. This CDR3 comprises 14 residues. Looked up from germline, CDR1 is SNHLY and CDR2 is FYNNEI. The CDR3 DNA reads as TGTGCCAGCAGTGGGACTAGCTCCTACAATGAGCAGTTCTTC. It encodes CASSGTSSYNEQFF.

The chain joins TRBV28 to TRBJ2-7, with 9 nucleotides matching TRBD2. Germline assignment: CDR1 MDHEN and CDR2 SYDVKM. Trimming removed 3 bases from V and 3 bases from J; junction bases left unmatched: 3. The CDR3 is 14 amino acids. The DNA of the CDR3 is TGTGCCAGCAGTTTGGTTAGCGGGAGCTACGAGCAGTACTTC. Protein sequence: CASSLVSGSYEQYF.

V and J are TRBV28 and TRBJ1-2, with 11 bases aligning to TRBD1. From germline, CDR1 is MDHEN and CDR2 SYDVKM. V shed 6 bases, J shed 0 bases, and the junction held 3 bases outside the gene matches. The CDR3 runs to 15 residues. In nucleotides, the CDR3 is TGTGCCAGCAGGACGGGACAGGGGGCTAACTATGGCTACACCTTC. Protein product: CASRTGQGANYGYTF.

In DNA, the CDR3 is TGCAGCGCCGTCTCGGGAGATACGCAGTATTTT. It specifies CSAVSGDTQYF. The rearrangement links TRBV29-1 to TRBJ2-3; D unresolved. CDR1 is SQVTM and CDR2 is ANQGSEA in the germline V gene. This CDR3 is built from 11 residues. V lost 7 bases and J 5 bases, leaving 10 bases between the germline ends.

The CDR3 loop is CASSYAAGGHEQYV. CDR3 in DNA: TGTGCCAGCAGTTACGCGGCAGGGGGCCACGAGCAGTACGTC. J is TRBJ2-7 and V is TRBV6-2 or TRBV6-3; 8 positions match TRBD1. This CDR3 has 14 residues. Germline trimming cut 2 bases from V and 5 bases from J; bases unmatched to any gene: 5. The germline V gene has CDR1 MNHEY and CDR2 SVGEGT.

This rearrangement joins TRBV4-1 to TRBJ2-7; D is undetermined. V shed 7 bases and J shed 6 bases, with 22 bases lying between them. The CDR3 length is 15 residues. Germline CDR1 MGHRA, CDR2 YSYEKL. The CDR3 here is CASKIHPELRGEQYF. For the CDR3, the DNA is TGCGCCAGCAAAATCCACCCGGAATTAAGAGGCGAGCAGTACTTC.

V usage is TRBV7-9 and J usage is TRBJ1-1; D is unclear. Germline CDR1 is SEHNR and CDR2 is FQNEAQ (reference sequence). The CDR3 consists of 13 residues. V lost 5 bases and J lost 0, with 7 bases in between. The CDR3 reads CASSPSVNTEAFF. In DNA form, the CDR3 reads TGTGCCAGCAGCCCGTCAGTGAACACTGAAGCTTTCTTT.

The CDR3: CASSSERVWGGYTF. CDR3 nucleotides: TGTGCCAGCAGCTCGGAGCGGGTTTGGGGGGGCTACACCTTC. The genes are TRBV5-5 and TRBJ1-2, with D tentatively TRBD1 (5 bases). Germline V gene data show CDR1 as SGHKS and CDR2 as YYEKEE (reference sequence). V dropped 3 bases and J dropped 8 bases, with 17 bases sitting between them. CDR3 length: 14 amino acids.

The chain is built from TRBV9 and TRBJ1-2; no definite D call. Germline V gene data show CDR1 as SGDLS and CDR2 as YYNGEE. V lost 2 bases to trimming and J lost 7 bases, with 18 bases between them. This CDR3 has 15 residues. Here the CDR3 DNA reads TGTGCCAGCAGCGTCCAAAGCCTCCAAACCCGTGGCTACACCTTC. This codes for CASSVQSLQTRGYTF.

V and J are TRBV24-1 and TRBJ2-1; D is ambiguous. The CDR3 sequence is 13 residues long. Trimming pared 10 bases from V and 5 bases from J, leaving 14 bases between. In germline, CDR1 is KGHDR, CDR2 SFDVKD. The CDR3 DNA sequence: TGTGCCACGGTGTCCAGCGTGAACAATGAGCAGTTCTTC. This gives the protein CATVSSVNNEQFF.

The V gene is TRBV7-9, the J gene TRBJ2-7, with 7 nucleotides matching TRBD2. V shed 7 bases, J shed 1 base, and the junction held 7 bases outside the gene matches. Per the germline V gene, CDR1 is SEHNR and CDR2 is FQNEAQ (reference sequence). This CDR3 has 14 amino acids. The CDR3 loop reads CASTSSGKSYEQYF. DNA of the CDR3: TGTGCCAGCACCTCTAGCGGAAAATCCTACGAGCAGTACTTC.

The chain links TRBV28 to TRBJ2-7, with 10 nucleotides matching TRBD2. The CDR3 covers 16 residues. Germline lookup yields CDR1 MDHEN and CDR2 SYDVKM. V was pared by 6 bases and J by 7 bases, with 15 bases of the junction left unmatched. CDR3 in amino acids: CASSNRAGGLFGEQYF. The CDR3 bases are TGTGCCAGCAGCAATCGAGCGGGAGGGCTCTTTGGTGAGCAGTACTTC.

This clone has only one observation. This rearrangement joins TRBV10-3 to TRBJ2-1; the match to TRBD2 covers 9 bases. J lost 9 bases, V lost 5 bases, and 17 bases had no gene match. From germline, CDR1 is ENHRY and CDR2 SYGVKD. This CDR3 comprises 17 residues. CDR3 protein: CAISIILGAGGTGEQFF. CDR3 DNA sequence: TGTGCCATCAGTATTATTCTCGGAGCGGGAGGAACAGGTGAGCAGTTCTTC.

The chain employs TRBV7-8 and TRBJ2-5; D perhaps matches TRBD2 (6 bases). The CDR3 is 14 amino acids. In germline, CDR1 is SGHVS, CDR2 FQNEAQ. V was clipped by 1 base and J by 2 bases, with 8 bases between them. The CDR3 is CASSLVGGQETQYF. Here the CDR3 DNA reads TGTGCCAGCAGCTTAGTCGGGGGTCAAGAGACCCAGTACTTC.

CDR3 residues: CASSWFSGSTDTQYF. The CDR3, as DNA: TGTGCCAGTAGTTGGTTTAGCGGGAGCACAGATACGCAGTATTTT. The V and J genes are TRBV19 and TRBJ2-3; 7 nucleotides align to TRBD2. Germline lookup yields CDR1 LNHDA and CDR2 SQIVND (reference sequence). This CDR3 is built from 15 residues. The V and J ends lost 5 bases and 0 bases, in that order; junction bases with no gene match: 5. The whole variable domain, filled in from reference TRBV19 and TRBJ2-3, reads DGGITQSPKYLFRKEGQNVTLSCEQNLNHDAMYWYRQDPGQGLRLIYYSQIVNDFQKGDIAEGYSVSREKKESFPLTVTSAQKNPTAFYLCASSWFSGSTDTQYFGPGTRLTVL.

The V and J genes are TRBV24-1 and TRBJ2-2, with a tentative D call TRBD2 (7 bases). The CDR3 has 16 amino acids. The V gene lost 3 bases and the J gene lost 4 bases, with 14 bases spanning the gap. CDR1 KGHDR and CDR2 SFDVKD come from the germline V gene. The CDR3: CATSDNGRGSTGELFF. The CDR3 coding sequence is TGTGCCACCAGTGATAATGGGAGGGGGAGCACCGGGGAGCTGTTTTTT.

This clone was counted only a few times. Here the CDR3 DNA reads TGTGCCAGCAGCCAAGAACTAGAGAGGTACGACACTGAAGCTTTCTTT. This encodes CASSQELERYDTEAFF. The chain recombines TRBV3-1 (or the pseudogene TRBV3-2) with TRBJ1-1; D ambiguous. From germline, CDR1 is LGHDT and CDR2 YNNKEL (reference sequence). The CDR3 length is 16 residues. Trimming stripped 0 bases from V and 3 bases from J, with 14 bases between.